The 14 T cell receptor beta chains in this list originate from one sample, sequenced in a study of technical replicates of blood from several donors. Using immunoSEQ multiplex PCR, the repertoire was profiled, and TCRdb retains in-frame clones only, with some absent. The sample has around 80,000 clones, 70% to 90% seen once. Sequenced input: T cells isolated from PBMCs. The receptors were gathered from a human donor in good health.

This chain links TRBV7-2 with TRBJ2-5; D remains ambiguous. V dropped 1 base and J dropped 5 bases, with 5 bases sitting between them. Germline CDR1 is SGHTA and CDR2 is FQGNSA. This CDR3 spans 12 amino acids. The CDR3 loop reads CASSLVRETQYF. In nucleotides, the CDR3 is TGTGCCAGCAGCTTAGTACGGGAGACCCAGTACTTC.

The V gene is TRBV5-1, the J gene TRBJ2-1; no definite D call. V lost 0 bases and J 8 bases, leaving 12 bases between the germline ends. Germline CDR1 reads SGHRS; CDR2 reads YFSETQ. The CDR3 totals 14 residues. CDR3 residues: CASSLGARLDEQFF. The CDR3 nucleotides are TGCGCCAGCAGCTTGGGGGCACGGCTCGATGAGCAGTTCTTC.

Points on this clone: An end of the junction differs from the germline gene, which may be a read error. V gene TRBV7-7 combines with J gene TRBJ2-7, with TRBD2 identical over 11 bases. The CDR3 is 14 amino acids. Germline V gene data show CDR1 as SSHAT and CDR2 as FNYEAQ (reference sequence). The DNA of the CDR3 is TGTGCTAGCAGCTTAGCGGGAGGGCTGGACGAGCAGTACTTC. Its translation is CASSLAGGLDEQYF.

The chain couples TRBV7-9 to TRBJ1-2, with no clear D. V dropped 5 bases and J dropped 13 bases, with 17 bases sitting between them. The CDR3 is 12 amino acids. Germline lookup yields CDR1 SEHNR and CDR2 FQNEAQ (reference sequence). The CDR3 loop is CASSTPTSPGTF. The CDR3 DNA reads as TGTGCCAGCAGCACCCCTACCAGTCCGGGCACCTTC.

This clone was observed a single time. The chain combines TRBV15 with TRBJ2-5, with 8 nucleotides matching TRBD1. The V and J ends lost 8 bases and 5 bases, in that order; junction bases with no gene match: 10. CDR3 length equals 14 residues. Germline CDR1 is LNHNV and CDR2 is YYDKDF (reference sequence). CDR3 loop: CATALPQGAETQYF. The DNA of the CDR3 is TGTGCCACCGCTCTGCCCCAGGGGGCTGAGACCCAGTACTTC.

With regard to this clone: A junction boundary mismatches the germline segment, possibly from a read error. The rearrangement joins TRBV14 to TRBJ2-7; TRBD1 matches 9 bases. CDR1 and CDR2 (germline): SGHDN, FVKESK. The CDR3 consists of 15 residues. The chain's CDR3 is CASSPRDRDLGTTRF. CDR3 sequence (DNA): TGTGCCAGCAGCCCCCGGGACAGGGATTTAGGGACTACCAGATTC.

This chain connects TRBV6-4 to TRBJ2-2; D perhaps matches TRBD2 (6 bases). The CDR3 loop spans 15 amino acids. Germline CDR1 MRHNA, CDR2 SNTAGT. Trimming removed 7 bases from V and 2 bases from J, with 14 bases in between. The CDR3: CASTSGTGNTGELFF. CDR3 nucleotide sequence: TGTGCCAGCACCTCCGGGACTGGTAACACCGGGGAGCTGTTTTTT.

The gene calls are TRBV6-6 and TRBJ2-7; a weak D match, TRBD1 (5 bases). The ends were cut back, 6 bases at V and 3 bases at J, with 9 bases in the middle. This CDR3 has 12 residues. CDR1 and CDR2 (germline): MNHNY, SVGAGI (reference sequence). This chain's CDR3 is CASSSRGYEQYF. Here the CDR3 DNA reads TGTGCCAGCAGCAGTAGGGGCTACGAGCAGTACTTC.

This chain links TRBV28 with TRBJ1-5; 10 nucleotides agree with TRBD1. V lost 6 bases and J lost 3; bases outside the gene matches: 8. Germline values: CDR1 MDHEN, CDR2 SYDVKM. The CDR3 sequence is 16 residues long. CDR3 bases: TGTGCCAGCAGATCCGCGGGACAGGGGATCAATCAGCCCCAGCATTTT. Encoded protein: CASRSAGQGINQPQHF.

The rearrangement joins TRBV19 to TRBJ2-2; D is unclear. The CDR3 runs to 15 residues. Trimming stripped 2 bases from V and 5 bases from J, with 12 bases between. Germline loops: CDR1 LNHDA, CDR2 SQIVND (reference sequence). The DNA for the CDR3 is TGTGCCAGTAGTATACCGGGTCTTCCAACCGGGGAGCTGTTTTTT. This codes for CASSIPGLPTGELFF. The full variable domain, with the rest looked up from reference TRBV19 and TRBJ2-2, is DGGITQSPKYLFRKEGQNVTLSCEQNLNHDAMYWYRQDPGQGLRLIYYSQIVNDFQKGDIAEGYSVSREKKESFPLTVTSAQKNPTAFYLCASSIPGLPTGELFFGEGSRLTVL.

This chain uses TRBV27 with TRBJ2-1; a weak D match, TRBD1 (6 bases). V lost 4 bases and J lost 1, with 8 bases in between. Germline V gene sequence: CDR1 MNHEY, CDR2 SMNVEV (reference sequence). The CDR3 consists of 14 residues. CDR3 coding DNA: TGTGCCAGCAGTTCGGACAGATCCTACAATGAGCAGTTCTTC. Amino acids: CASSSDRSYNEQFF.

This clone was seen a handful of times. The V gene is TRBV5-1, the J gene TRBJ2-5, with TRBD2 matching 8 bases. From germline, CDR1 is SGHRS and CDR2 YFSETQ. J was trimmed by 2 bases and V by 0 bases; bases with no gene match: 6. This CDR3 region has 16 residues. Written as DNA, the CDR3 is TGCGCCAGCAGCTTGGGCCTAACTAGCGGACAAGAGACCCAGTACTTC. Protein product: CASSLGLTSGQETQYF.

The chain uses TRBV30 and TRBJ2-7; D possibly corresponds to TRBD2 (6 bases). Trimming removed 2 bases at V and 0 bases at J, with 14 bases between. Germline CDR1 and CDR2: GTSNPN and SVGIG (reference sequence). The CDR3 loop spans 15 amino acids. The CDR3, as DNA: TGTGCCTGGAGTATAACTAGCCTGAGCTCCTACGAGCAGTACTTC. This translates into CAWSITSLSSYEQYF.

This clone was detected only once. V and J are TRBV30 and TRBJ1-5; 11 nucleotides line up with TRBD1. CDR3 length: 15 amino acids. Germline V gene data show CDR1 as GTSNPN and CDR2 as SVGIG (reference sequence). The J segment lost 4 bases and the V segment lost 2 bases, leaving 4 bases of the junction unmatched. CDR3 sequence (DNA): TGTGCCTGGAGTATCGGGGACAGGGGGAATCAGCCCCAGCATTTT. This gives the protein CAWSIGDRGNQPQHF.